This T cell receptor (beta chain) emerged from a study of blood T cell repertoires in COVID-19. At the level of the study: Italy, Spain and the United States were the sources of the convalescent and acute COVID-19 samples. Sample material is recorded as cDNA or gDNA derived from T cells, B-cell-depleted T cells, or PBMCs.

The authors' processing: Quantification of nucleated cells was approximated via reference gene primer amplification. Assay: immunoSEQ multiplex PCR; the TCRdb copy retains only in-frame clones and omits some. The D gene and trimming were derived from the DNA, and the V and J assignments and clone size from that table. The repertoire has 110,000 or so clones, roughly 90% of them found once; the top ten carry 8.4%. CDR3 length: 20 amino acids. From germline, CDR1 is KGHDR and CDR2 SFDVKD. The ends were cut back, 4 bases at V and 2 bases at J, with 26 bases in the middle. The material sequenced was peripheral blood. The receptor's source is an older woman who had recovered from COVID-19. The chain has TRBV24-1 and TRBJ1-5, with D perhaps TRBD1 (5 bases). The CDR3 DNA sequence: TGTGCCACCAGTGACCAAACGACGGCGCAGGGTGGTCGGGGCAATCAGCCCCAGCATTTT. Translated: CATSDQTTAQGGRGNQPQHF.